This TCR beta chain was found in a study of blood T cell repertoires in COVID-19. In the original workflow: Reference gene primer amplification in the assay estimated nucleated cell counts. Generated by immunoSEQ multiplex PCR, the TCRdb table keeps only in-frame clones and is missing some. V and J calls and clone size are given by that table; D and trimming were obtained from the DNA. Here the sample spans some 160,000 clones, approximately 80% being singletons. The sequenced sample was peripheral blood. This TCR was recovered from a woman aged 45-60 years with acute or convalescent COVID-19.

The CDR3 DNA follows: TGTGCCAGCAGCTACCGGGACAGGGCTGAGACCCAGTACTTC. Amino acid sequence: CASSYRDRAETQYF. The rearrangement uses TRBV7-2 and TRBJ2-5; TRBD1 matches 9 bases. The CDR3 loop spans 14 amino acids. V was pared by 4 bases and J by 5 bases, with 5 bases of the junction left unmatched. CDR1 and CDR2 (germline): SGHTA, FQGNSA.